The text below deals with one T cell receptor (beta chain). Its target antigen remains unknown. The record has no base qualities; no much larger clone is one base away. The time point label of this sample denotes: baseline before first vaccination. The vaccinee samples were drawn from two UK trials, COV001 and COV002, one of which was a single-blind randomized controlled phase 2/3 trial testing AZD1222 (ChAdOx1 nCoV-19) in healthy adults. Trial participant PBMC samples were collected at day 0 and day 28 after the second dose for TCRbeta chain sequencing. The data derive from a study of T cell responses to AZD1222 COVID-19 vaccine (dated by TCRdb to about 2021). In the study overall: Because spike-specific TCR depth and breadth did not differ between the two schedules, AZD1222 recipients who got a second dose at roughly 4 weeks were pooled with those who got a second dose at roughly 12 weeks. Trial participants were enrolled by age into subgroups of 18-55, 56-69 and 70-plus years, and around 150, 29 and 61 TCR-sequenced participants, respectively, were included in these subgroups. A total of more than 230 trial participants underwent TCR sequencing, of whom 207 had received two doses of AZD1222 and roughly 26 had received two doses of the MenACWY control vaccine.

Overall study outcomes, separate from this receptor: In the small 56-69-year group, the increase in depth fell short of significance, most likely because of low power. Epitopes outside the regions mutated in the B.1.351 and B.1.1.7 variants were reportedly recognized by nearly half of the unique spike-specific TCRs. After two AZD1222 doses, both the breadth and the depth of spike-specific TCRs were significantly higher than at day 0 and than in MenACWY recipients. Because no day 14 peak-response samples were available, the repertoires could be characterized only after the peak T cell response. Only six or seven AZD1222 recipients were SARS-CoV-2 seropositive at baseline, limiting conclusions about previously exposed vaccinees. Most participants were white British and females outnumbered males, and the authors suggested that clonal diversity may have been underestimated. The vaccine-associated CD4 TCRs covered the entire spike protein, and the dominant responses fell in regions 160-218 and 743-854.

Trimming leaves V shorter by 6 bases and J shorter by 6 bases, with the junction holding 8 bases beyond the gene matches. CDR1 is given as SEHNR and CDR2 as FQNEAQ, both from the germline V gene (reference sequence). Measured from the cysteine to the phenylalanine, the CDR3 is 16 residues long. Of all the DNA, just the CDR3 is kept, 48 bases in frame from base 1. The CDR3 regions of human TCRbeta chains were analyzed by immunosequencing. Per the authors' processing: Repertoire TCRs were matched against a reference library of SARS-CoV-2-specific TCRs generated with the MIRA antigen-specificity platform. Breadth meant the fraction of unique TCRs that were SARS-CoV-2-associated, whereas depth meant the fraction of total T cells that were SARS-CoV-2-associated. Using the MIRA data, each spike-specific TCR was assigned both to the spike region to which the TCR was reactive and to a CD4 or CD8 class. Log10-transformed breadth and depth values were compared by one-way ANOVA with Sidak's multiple comparisons tests. This immuneACCESS table, as held by TCRdb, lists in-frame sequences with V and J called but not all clones. Of the missing ones, under half trace to an unresolved V gene in checked studies; the others have no known cause. D and trimming come from the DNA, and the V and J calls and clone size come from that table. Across this sample there are around 130,000 clones, with roughly nine tenths seen only once. The top ten clonotypes cover 1.5% of the sample.

The clonotype comes from an adult in good health. The sample consisted of peripheral blood, taken on day 0 of AZD1222 vaccination. The receptor chain draws on TRBV7-9 and TRBJ2-1, and 13 junction bases match TRBD2. The CDR3 region: CASSTLAGGPANEQFF. The sequence in DNA is TGTGCCAGCAGTACACTAGCGGGGGGGCCGGCCAATGAGCAGTTCTTC.